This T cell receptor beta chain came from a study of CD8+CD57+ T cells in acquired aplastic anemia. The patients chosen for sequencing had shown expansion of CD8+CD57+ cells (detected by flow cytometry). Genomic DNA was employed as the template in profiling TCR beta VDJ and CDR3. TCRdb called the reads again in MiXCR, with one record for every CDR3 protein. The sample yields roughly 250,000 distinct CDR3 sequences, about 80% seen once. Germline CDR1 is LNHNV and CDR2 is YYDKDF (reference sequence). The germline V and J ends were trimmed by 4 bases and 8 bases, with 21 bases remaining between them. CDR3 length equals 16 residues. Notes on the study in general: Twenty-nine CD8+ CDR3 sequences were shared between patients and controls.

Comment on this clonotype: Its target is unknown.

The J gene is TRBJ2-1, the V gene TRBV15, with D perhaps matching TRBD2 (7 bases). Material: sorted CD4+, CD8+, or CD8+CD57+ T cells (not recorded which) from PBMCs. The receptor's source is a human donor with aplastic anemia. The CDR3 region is CATSIQRRGGSDEQFF. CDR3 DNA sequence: TGTGCCACCAGCATTCAAAGAAGGGGGGGGAGCGATGAGCAGTTCTTC.